Listed here are 14 T cell receptor beta chains from one sample, sequenced in a study of vaccination and CD4 T cells after COVID-19. Antigen specificity for these receptors is unknown. Treatment reported: roughly 10-day PBMC culture with coronavirus spike peptide pools or control peptides (ViraFEST assay). Samples of CD4+ T cells were obtained from the unexposed donor before the COVID-19 pandemic (2011-2018). At the Johns Hopkins FTIC core, DNA taken from cultured CD4+ T cells was sequenced by way of the Oncomine TCR Beta short-read assay. TCRdb redid the calling of the PCR reads with MiXCR, one entry per CDR3 protein. The sample shows some 7,000 distinct CDR3 sequences, about 29% of them seen only once. What was sequenced was CD4+ T cells from blood, cultured in vitro. The receptors derive from a human donor in good health.

This clonotype has a handful of counts. The chain couples TRBV27 to TRBJ1-1, with a possible D match to TRBD1 (5 bases). CDR1 and CDR2 (germline): MNHEY, SMNVEV (reference sequence). Trimming pared 4 bases from V and 0 bases from J, leaving 9 bases between. The CDR3 contains 14 residues. CDR3 sequence: CASSWSGLNTEAFF. Written as DNA, the CDR3 is TGTGCCAGCAGTTGGTCAGGGCTGAACACTGAAGCTTTCTTT.

CDR3 in amino acids: CASSFRGDRETEAFF. CDR3 DNA sequence: TGCGCCAGCAGCTTCCGTGGGGACAGGGAAACTGAAGCTTTCTTT. This chain connects TRBV5-1 to TRBJ1-1, with 9 bases fitting TRBD1. Germline V gene lookup returns CDR1 SGHRS and CDR2 YFSETQ. V was pared by 2 bases and J by 5 bases, with 7 bases of the junction left unmatched. This CDR3 comprises 15 residues. Supplemented by reference TRBV5-1 and TRBJ1-1, the full variable domain reads KAGVTQTPRYLIKTRGQQVTLSCSPISGHRSVSWYQQTPGQGLQFLFEYFSETQRNKGNFPGRFSGRQFSNSRSEMNVSTLELGDSALYLCASSFRGDRETEAFFGQGTRLTVV.

This clonotype was picked up one time. The chain links TRBV7-9 to TRBJ1-3; 7 positions match TRBD1. Germline CDR1 is SEHNR and CDR2 is FQNEAQ (reference sequence). The CDR3 length is 15 residues. V trimming: 5 bases; J trimming: 0 bases; junction bases outside the gene matches: 4. CDR3 bases: TGTGCCAGCAGCCGCGGGACAGACTCTGGAAACACCATATATTTT. It translates to CASSRGTDSGNTIYF.

The CDR3 DNA is TGTGCCAGCAGTAGGGCCGGGACAGCCCTATCAGGTCAGCCCCAGCATTTT. Translating it yields CASSRAGTALSGQPQHF. V is TRBV27 and J is TRBJ1-5; 7 bases fit TRBD1. The V gene's germline CDR1 is MNHEY and CDR2 SMNVEV (reference sequence). V gave up 5 bases and J gave up 6 bases; unmatched junction bases: 16. The CDR3 consists of 17 residues.

This clonotype came up a few times. The chain couples TRBV27 to TRBJ2-4; D perhaps matches TRBD2 (6 bases). CDR3 size: 14 residues. From germline, CDR1 is MNHEY and CDR2 SMNVEV (reference sequence). Trimming cost V 10 bases and J 8 bases, with 21 bases left between them. CDR3 region: CATRDLGGRDIQYF. CDR3 sequence (DNA): TGTGCCACCAGGGACTTGGGGGGAAGGGACATTCAGTACTTC.

In this sample, this clonotype turned up once. V usage is TRBV15 and J usage is TRBJ2-3; 10 bases agree with TRBD2. The germline V gene encodes CDR1 LNHNV and CDR2 YYDKDF (reference sequence). V was clipped by 0 bases and J by 0 bases; unmatched bases: 6. The CDR3 extends over 18 amino acids. CDR3 nucleotides: TGTGCCACCAGCAGAGAAACTAGCGGGACCTCTAGCACAGATACGCAGTATTTT. This translates into CATSRETSGTSSTDTQYF. Variable domain in full (rest from reference TRBV15 and TRBJ2-3): DAMVIQNPRYQVTQFGKPVTLSCSQTLNHNVMYWYQQKSSQAPKLLFHYYDKDFNNEADTPDNFQSRRPNTSFCFLDIRSPGLGDTAMYLCATSRETSGTSSTDTQYFGPGTRLTVL.

As regards this clonotype: It is likely a read error, because the conserved phenylalanine at the end of the CDR3 is missing. V is TRBV15 and J is TRBJ1-1; 7 nucleotides agree with TRBD1. CDR1 and CDR2 from the germline V gene are LNHNV and YYDKDF (reference sequence). J gave up 2 bases and V 0 bases, and 3 bases lay outside the gene matches. The CDR3 length is 15 residues. CDR3 sequence: CATSREWDRNTEAFS. The CDR3 region has the DNA TGTGCCACCAGCAGAGAGTGGGACAGAAACACTGAAGCTTTCTCT.

The V and J genes are TRBV10-1 and TRBJ2-2; the D is unclear. With 4 bases removed from V and 6 bases from J, the gap between germline ends came to 12 bases. The germline CDR1 and CDR2 sequences are WNHNN and SYGVQD (reference sequence). This CDR3 has 14 amino acids. DNA of the CDR3: TGCGCCAGCAGTGCCGACTTCGCGCCCGGGGAGCTGTTTTTT. Translating gives CASSADFAPGELFF.

This clonotype showed up just a few times. This chain links TRBV15 with TRBJ2-5, with D hard to call. Germline V gene lookup returns CDR1 LNHNV and CDR2 YYDKDF (reference sequence). V lost 1 base to trimming and J lost 3 bases, with 12 bases between them. CDR3 length: 15 residues. CDR3 sequence: CATSRVAAPEETQYF. For the CDR3, the DNA is TGTGCCACCAGCAGAGTGGCGGCACCAGAAGAGACCCAGTACTTC.

Judged by abundance, this clonotype is medium-sized (0.01 to 0.1%). CDR3 sequence reads: CASSPGTGVDYEQYF. The CDR3 DNA is TGTGCCAGCAGCCCTGGGACAGGGGTGGACTACGAGCAGTACTTC. The J gene is TRBJ2-7, the V gene TRBV7-9; TRBD1 matches 10 bases. Germline trimming cut 5 bases from V and 3 bases from J; bases unmatched to any gene: 7. The CDR3 totals 15 residues. CDR1 SEHNR and CDR2 FQNEAQ come from the germline V gene (reference sequence).

This clonotype appeared a few times. This chain uses TRBV12-3 or TRBV12-4 with TRBJ1-1; D unclear. V dropped 6 bases and J dropped 4 bases, with 18 bases sitting between them. The CDR3 is 15 amino acids. The CDR3 is CASRMDRLRSTEAFF. The DNA of the CDR3 is TGTGCCAGCAGAATGGACCGCCTCCGCAGCACTGAAGCTTTCTTT.

The chain uses TRBV25-1 and TRBJ2-4; no firm D call. Germline loops: CDR1 MGHDK, CDR2 SYGVNS. There are 12 residues in the CDR3. Trimming removed 5 bases from V and 6 bases from J, with 8 bases in between. The CDR3 spells CASSRLRNIQYF. Here the CDR3 DNA reads TGTGCCAGCAGTAGGCTCAGAAACATTCAGTACTTC.

The V gene is TRBV20-1, the J gene TRBJ1-2, with D hard to call. Trimming left V 5 bases short and J 8 bases short, with 18 bases between. This CDR3 spans 13 amino acids. Germline V CDR1 and CDR2: DFQATT, SNEGSKA (reference sequence). The CDR3 protein is CSAPERTSGGYTF. Written as DNA, the CDR3 is TGCAGTGCTCCTGAGAGAACGTCGGGAGGCTACACCTTC.

This clonotype was recorded a few times. DNA of the CDR3: TGTGCCAGCAGCCCGGGCCCGGGCGACTATGGCTACACCTTC. This codes for CASSPGPGDYGYTF. The chain recombines TRBV7-9 with TRBJ1-2; no clear D. Trimming removed 5 bases from V and 3 bases from J, with 13 bases in between. This CDR3 is built from 14 residues. Germline-derived CDR1 and CDR2 are SEHNR and FQNEAQ (reference sequence). The entire variable domain, with the rest obtained from reference TRBV7-9 and TRBJ1-2, is as follows: DTGVSQNPRHKITKRGQNVTFRCDPISEHNRLYWYRQTLGQGPEFLTYFQNEAQLEKSRLLSDRFSAERPKGSFSTLEIQRTEQGDSAMYLCASSPGPGDYGYTFGSGTRLTVV.